The T cell receptor (beta chain) described here comes from a study of CD8 T cells in ankylosing spondylitis. Regarding the study as a whole: According to the report, clones linked to the disease were significantly enriched in matched synovial fluid samples taken from ankylosing spondylitis patients.

TCRdb ran MiXCR on the 5' RACE reads and lists one entry per CDR3 protein. The table records 150,000 or so distinct CDR3 sequences, around 19% of them present only once. This clonotype was seen a few times. The target antigen is unknown. The sequenced material came from blood, either unsorted or a sorted T cell fraction (not recorded which). The sequence was collected from a male donor with ankylosing spondylitis or in good health (not recorded which).

The CDR3 DNA follows: TGTGCCAGCAAAGCCAAAAACATTCAGTACTTC. This encodes CASKAKNIQYF. The chain uses TRBV28 and TRBJ2-4; D uncertain. The germline gives CDR1 MDHEN, CDR2 SYDVKM. The CDR3 is 11 amino acids. With 7 bases removed from V and 0 bases from J, the gap between germline ends came to 1 base.